The 11 T cell receptor beta chains presented below share a single source sample, sequenced in a study of shared clonotypes between healthy human individuals. TCRdb's table, derived via immunoSEQ multiplex PCR, lists solely in-frame clones and lacks some. This table holds approximately 1,500,000 clones, 96% found once. Material: naive CD4+ T cells sorted from blood. Subset described: CD45RA+ positively selected. The receptor set was obtained from a man aged 25-45 years in good health.

V is TRBV9 and J is TRBJ1-4; 11 nucleotides match TRBD1. In germline, CDR1 is SGDLS, CDR2 YYNGEE. Trimming cost V 0 bases and J 10 bases; bases outside gene matches: 2. The CDR3 sequence is 14 residues long. The DNA of the CDR3 is TGTGCCAGCAGCGTAGGAGGGACAGGGGGAAAACTGTTTTTT. Its translation is CASSVGGTGGKLFF.

This clone came up a few times. This sequence joins TRBV7-9 and TRBJ2-3; tentative D call: TRBD2 (6 bases). The CDR3 length is 16 residues. Germline V gene lookup returns CDR1 SEHNR and CDR2 FQNEAQ (reference sequence). V was trimmed by 5 bases and J by 0 bases, leaving 15 bases between them. This chain's CDR3 is CASSILASSSTDTQYF. The CDR3, as DNA: TGTGCCAGCAGCATTCTAGCGAGCTCTAGCACAGATACGCAGTATTTT.

The chain employs TRBV4-3 and TRBJ2-7, with D tentatively TRBD2 (6 bases). Germline CDR1 is LGHNA and CDR2 is YSLEER. V shed 4 bases and J shed 6 bases, with 16 bases lying between them. The CDR3 loop spans 14 amino acids. CDR3: CASSPRDFGSEQYF. The CDR3 DNA reads as TGCGCCAGCAGCCCCCGGGACTTCGGGAGCGAGCAGTACTTC.

As regards this clone: The junction and the germline gene differ at one end; a read error may be behind it. V and J are TRBV7-9 and TRBJ2-3; a possible D gene is TRBD2 (6 bases). Germline assignment: CDR1 SEHNR and CDR2 FQNEAQ (reference sequence). The CDR3 is made up of 12 amino acids. For the CDR3, the DNA is TGTGCCAGCAGCCTCCGGGACTCTATTCGGAATTTT. Protein: CASSLRDSIRNF.

With respect to this clone: The sample has other DNA sequences that encode this CDR3 too. The CDR3 sequence: CASSSPGQGAEGYTF. CDR3 sequence (DNA): TGCGCCAGCAGTAGCCCGGGACAGGGGGCCGAGGGCTACACCTTC. This rearrangement joins TRBV5-1 to TRBJ1-2; 12 bases are shared with TRBD1. J was trimmed by 8 bases and V by 5 bases; bases with no gene match: 10. The CDR3 runs to 15 residues. Germline CDR1 reads SGHRS; CDR2 reads YFSETQ.

This clone was counted once. This chain links TRBV5-6 with TRBJ2-7; TRBD2 aligns across 11 bases. The CDR3 is 17 amino acids. V lost 3 bases, J lost 3 bases, and 11 bases stayed unmatched. Germline values: CDR1 SGHDT, CDR2 YYEEEE. The CDR3 protein is CASSWGTSGFALYEQYF. In DNA form, the CDR3 reads TGTGCCAGCAGCTGGGGGACTAGCGGCTTTGCCCTCTACGAGCAGTACTTC.

The CDR3: CASSFRVLDSYEQYF. CDR3 DNA sequence: TGTGCCAGCAGCTTTAGGGTCTTAGACTCCTACGAGCAGTACTTC. The rearrangement joins TRBV5-5 to TRBJ2-7; D is undetermined. V lost 2 bases, J lost 0 bases, and 12 bases lay in between. Germline CDR1 reads SGHKS; CDR2 reads YYEKEE (reference sequence). This CDR3 comprises 15 residues.

This chain uses TRBV9 with TRBJ2-6; 8 bases agree with TRBD1. Per the germline V gene, CDR1 is SGDLS and CDR2 is YYNGEE. This CDR3 contains 17 residues. The trim removed 6 bases at V and 2 bases at J, leaving 10 bases unmatched. The CDR3 DNA reads TGTGCCAGCACCCGGACAGGGAAACTGGCTGGGGCCAACGTCCTGACTTTC. This translates into CASTRTGKLAGANVLTF.

The rearrangement joins TRBV5-1 to TRBJ2-7, with 13 bases fitting TRBD2. CDR1 and CDR2 from the germline V gene are SGHRS and YFSETQ. After removal of 5 bases from V and 3 bases from J, the junction contained 5 bases not matched to a gene. The CDR3 runs to 15 residues. DNA of the CDR3: TGCGCCAGCAGGTACGGGACTAGCGGGATCTACGAGCAGTACTTC. It encodes CASRYGTSGIYEQYF. The full variable domain, in which reference TRBV5-1 and TRBJ2-7 provide the parts outside the CDR3, is KAGVTQTPRYLIKTRGQQVTLSCSPISGHRSVSWYQQTPGQGLQFLFEYFSETQRNKGNFPGRFSGRQFSNSRSEMNVSTLELGDSALYLCASRYGTSGIYEQYFGPGTRLTVT.

This chain joins TRBV5-8 and TRBJ2-1; D is perhaps TRBD1 (5 bases). The CDR3 contains 16 residues. The germline V gene encodes CDR1 SGHTS and CDR2 YDEGEE. V lost 0 bases, J lost 7 bases, and 17 bases lay in between. The CDR3 protein is CASSLGTPPLSNEQFF. The CDR3 DNA sequence: TGTGCCAGCAGCTTGGGGACACCGCCCCTCTCTAATGAGCAGTTCTTC. Full variable domain (outside the CDR3, taken from reference TRBV5-8 and TRBJ2-1): EAGVTQSPTHLIKTRGQQATLRCSPISGHTSVYWYQQALGLGLQFLLWYDEGEERNRGNFPPRFSGRQFPNYSSELNVNALELEDSALYLCASSLGTPPLSNEQFFGPGTRLTVL.

V usage is TRBV7-6 and J usage is TRBJ2-7, with 8 nucleotides matching TRBD1. Germline V gives CDR1 SGHVS, CDR2 FNYEAQ. J gave up 2 bases and V 5 bases, and 2 bases lay outside the gene matches. The CDR3 has 13 residues. The CDR3 sequence: CASSRQGTYEQYF. The CDR3, as DNA: TGTGCCAGCAGCCGACAGGGGACCTACGAGCAGTACTTC.